The 26 T cell receptor beta chains below come from one sample, sequenced in a study of tumor and adjacent non-tumor tissue in lung cancer. The library came from three nested PCR rounds adapted from ARM-PCR protocols. From the multiplex PCR reads, TCRdb called clonotypes with MiXCR, one entry per CDR3 protein. The sample records 120,000 or so distinct CDR3 sequences, 66% being singletons. The template was RNA from unsorted bulk tissue. What was sequenced was lung tumor tissue. The receptor set was obtained from a man aged 30-40 years with non-small cell lung cancer.

The chain couples TRBV25-1 to TRBJ2-2; 10 nucleotides match TRBD2. From germline, CDR1 is MGHDK and CDR2 SYGVNS. CDR3 length: 14 amino acids. The junction had 2 bases not matched to a gene; V was cut back by 8 bases and J by 2 bases. CDR3 protein: CASRLAGNTGELFF. The CDR3 nucleotides read TGTGCCAGCCGACTAGCGGGTAACACCGGGGAGCTGTTTTTT.

As regards this clonotype: This could be a read error, since a much larger clone is one nucleotide away. J is TRBJ1-2 and V is TRBV20-1, with 7 bases matching TRBD1. There are 13 residues in the CDR3. Germline CDR1 is DFQATT and CDR2 is SNEGSKA (reference sequence). Losses at the gene ends were 2 bases for V and 8 bases for J; bases not matched to a gene: 8. CDR3 amino acids: CSARLGQRRGYTF. The DNA for the CDR3 is TGCAGTGCTAGATTGGGACAGAGGCGCGGCTACACCTTC.

Remarks on this clonotype: A much larger clone lies one base from this, so it may be a read error. The J gene is TRBJ2-7, the V gene TRBV6-6; D is perhaps TRBD1 or TRBD2 (5 bases each). Per the germline V gene, CDR1 is MNHNY and CDR2 is SVGAGI (reference sequence). V shed 7 bases and J shed 1 base, with 11 bases lying between them. CDR3 size: 13 residues. The CDR3 region has the DNA TGTGCCAGCAATTTGGGACGGTCCTACGAGCAGTACTTC. It encodes CASNLGRSYEQYF.

A note on this clonotype: The CDR3 ends on some other residue instead of the conserved phenylalanine or tryptophan, so this is likely a read error. The chain employs TRBV11-2 and TRBJ2-5; tentative D call: TRBD2 (7 bases). The CDR3 has 14 residues. Germline values: CDR1 SGHAT, CDR2 FQNNGV. With 1 base removed from V and 6 bases from J, the gap between germline ends came to 12 bases. CDR3 in DNA: TGTGCCAGCAGCTTAGCAGGGGAGGGAAAGACCCAGTACCTC. Residues: CASSLAGEGKTQYL.

In regard to this clonotype: One end of the junction does not line up with germline, which may come from a read error. This chain's CDR3 is CVSTPLGNYNEQFF. DNA of the CDR3: TGTGTCAGCACACCGTTGGGTAATTACAATGAACAGTTCTTC. This chain connects TRBV11-2 to TRBJ2-1; the D is unclear. The germline V gene encodes CDR1 SGHAT and CDR2 FQNNGV. CDR3 length: 14 amino acids.

As concerns this clonotype: One end of the junction does not line up with germline, which may come from a read error. The chain links TRBV4-1 to TRBJ1-4, with D perhaps TRBD1 (6 bases). This CDR3 spans 15 amino acids. Looked up from germline, CDR1 is MGHRA and CDR2 is YSYEKL. Here the CDR3 DNA reads TGCGCCGGCAGCCCTACAGGGAGAACTAATGAAAAACTGTTTTTT. Translating it yields CAGSPTGRTNEKLFF.

Details on this clonotype: A read error may produce the germline difference seen at one junction end. This chain joins TRBV29-1 and TRBJ2-7, with 12 nucleotides matching TRBD1. The V gene's germline CDR1 is SQVTM and CDR2 ANQGSEA. This CDR3 has 13 residues. The chain's CDR3 is CSASGQGANEQYF. The CDR3, as DNA: TGCAGCGCCTCGGGACAGGGGGCCAACGAGCAGTATTTC.

The chain links TRBV24-1 to TRBJ1-2; D not certain. Germline V gene lookup returns CDR1 KGHDR and CDR2 SFDVKD. The CDR3 is made up of 14 amino acids. The V gene lost 4 bases and the J gene lost 6 bases, with 14 bases spanning the gap. The CDR3 nucleotides are TGTGCCACCAGTGAGTCCGGGATTCGCCATGGCTACACCTTC. Its translation is CATSESGIRHGYTF.

In the case of this clonotype: This may stem from a read error, because a much larger clone lies one nucleotide away. J is TRBJ1-3 and V is TRBV12-3 or TRBV12-4; D gene unclear. This CDR3 has 14 residues. The CDR3 region is CTSIGVFSGNTIYF. The CDR3 region has the DNA TGTACCAGCATCGGGGTGTTCTCTGGAAACACCATATATTTT.

The J gene is TRBJ2-3, the V gene TRBV24-1, with 10 bases that match TRBD2. The germline CDR1 and CDR2 sequences are KGHDR and SFDVKD. With V trimmed by 3 bases and J by 5 bases, 13 bases remained unmatched. The CDR3 contains 18 residues. The CDR3: CATSDRSALAGAQDTQYF. CDR3 in DNA: TGTGCCACCAGTGATCGGTCAGCTCTAGCGGGAGCTCAAGATACGCAGTATTTT.

The rearrangement links TRBV20-1 to TRBJ2-5; no clear D gene. Trimming stripped 7 bases from V and 3 bases from J, with 15 bases between. Per the germline V gene, CDR1 is DFQATT and CDR2 is SNEGSKA (reference sequence). The CDR3 covers 13 residues. This CDR3 is CSDTPHTKETQYF. In DNA form, the CDR3 reads TGCAGTGATACTCCACATACGAAAGAGACCCAGTACTTC.

This clonotype appeared many times. The chain employs TRBV29-1 and TRBJ1-5; D is unclear. The germline V gene encodes CDR1 SQVTM and CDR2 ANQGSEA. With 3 bases removed from V and 3 bases from J, the gap between germline ends came to 9 bases. The CDR3 consists of 13 residues. The CDR3 is CSVDLGDNQPQHF. CDR3 in DNA: TGCAGCGTTGATCTGGGCGACAATCAGCCCCAGCATTTT.

A few counts support this clonotype. The CDR3 sequence is CSVADRWGDSNQPQHF. CDR3 nucleotide sequence: TGCAGCGTTGCGGACAGGTGGGGGGATAGCAATCAGCCCCAGCATTTT. V gene TRBV29-1 combines with J gene TRBJ1-5, with TRBD1 matching over 7 bases. Germline V lookup: CDR1 SQVTM, CDR2 ANQGSEA. Germline trimming cut 4 bases from V and 0 bases from J; bases unmatched to any gene: 9. The CDR3 spans 16 residues.

This clonotype came up once. This may arise from a read error, as a much more abundant clone is one base away. CDR3 DNA sequence: TGCAGTTCAGCACTAGCGGGAGTCTACGAGCAGTACTTC. It yields the protein CSSALAGVYEQYF. The rearrangement joins TRBV20-1 to TRBJ2-7; 11 nucleotides match TRBD2. There are 13 residues in the CDR3. CDR1 and CDR2 from the germline V gene are DFQATT and SNEGSKA (reference sequence). V was pared by 8 bases and J by 3 bases, with 6 bases of the junction left unmatched.

This sequence joins TRBV11-3 and TRBJ2-5; 10 bases are a match to TRBD2. Germline CDR1 SGHNT, CDR2 YENEEA. The V segment lost 11 bases and the J segment 2 bases; nucleotides outside the gene matches: 11. The CDR3 consists of 15 residues. Here the CDR3 reads CADSFEAGGQETQYF. The CDR3 bases are TGTGCCGACAGCTTCGAAGCGGGAGGGCAAGAGACCCAGTACTTC.

Points on this clonotype: Germline is not matched at one junction end, which may reflect a read error. The chain combines TRBV5-4 with TRBJ1-1; 9 bases line up with TRBD1. The germline V gene encodes CDR1 SGHNT and CDR2 YYREEE (reference sequence). CDR3 length: 14 residues. The CDR3, as DNA: TGTGCCAGCAGCGTGACAGGGGGTCCGGCTGAAGCGTTCTTT. Protein sequence: CASSVTGGPAEAFF.

In its sample, this clonotype was seen many times. The chain employs TRBV20-1 and TRBJ2-7; D perhaps matches TRBD2 (5 bases). The CDR3 is made up of 12 amino acids. The germline V gene has CDR1 DFQATT and CDR2 SNEGSKA (reference sequence). V lost 1 base and J 2 bases, leaving 6 bases between the germline ends. Written as DNA, the CDR3 is TGCAGTGCTAGAGCCGGGACCTACGAGCAGTACTTC. It is translated as CSARAGTYEQYF.

Comment on this clonotype: A much larger clonotype is one base distant, so this may be a read error. The CDR3 loop is CSVIPNTEVFF. CDR3 coding DNA: TGCAGTGTCATCCCCAACACTGAAGTTTTCTTT. The rearrangement uses TRBV20-1 and TRBJ1-1; D is ambiguous. CDR1 is DFQATT, CDR2 SNEGSKA, per germline (reference sequence). The CDR3 loop spans 11 amino acids.

V gene TRBV29-1 combines with J gene TRBJ1-4, with D possibly being TRBD1 (5 bases). The CDR3 covers 13 residues. Trimming shortened V by 4 bases and J by 9 bases, and 15 bases separated the two germline ends. Germline CDR1 is SQVTM and CDR2 is ANQGSEA. The DNA for the CDR3 is TGCAGCGTTGGAGTCCAGGGTACACAAAAACTGTTTTTT. Protein product: CSVGVQGTQKLFF.

The rearrangement uses TRBV20-1 and TRBJ2-3; 15 bases are a match to TRBD2. CDR1 and CDR2 from the germline V gene are DFQATT and SNEGSKA (reference sequence). The CDR3 loop spans 14 amino acids. Trimming cost V 8 bases and J 4 bases; bases outside gene matches: 4. For the CDR3, the DNA is TGCAGTACTGGACTAGCGGGAGGGCCAGATACGCAGTATTTT. Translated: CSTGLAGGPDTQYF.

This clonotype was found a few times. This chain links TRBV20-1 with TRBJ2-3, with TRBD2 matching 9 bases. This CDR3 has 15 amino acids. V was clipped by 7 bases and J by 7 bases; unmatched bases: 15. Per the germline V gene, CDR1 is DFQATT and CDR2 is SNEGSKA (reference sequence). The CDR3 spells CSVPRGGGAKNTQYF. CDR3 DNA sequence: TGCAGTGTCCCGCGGGGGGGGGGGGCAAAAAATACGCAGTATTTT.

This clonotype was seen ten or more times. V is TRBV11-1 and J is TRBJ2-5; maybe TRBD1 (5 bases). The CDR3 extends over 14 amino acids. Deletions cut 5 bases from V and 5 bases from J, with 15 bases between. Germline V gene lookup returns CDR1 SGHAT and CDR2 FQDESV (reference sequence). CDR3 coding DNA: TGTGCCAGCAGCCCAACGGCACAGGAGGAGACCCAGTACTTC. It yields the protein CASSPTAQEETQYF.

The chain recombines TRBV11-3 with TRBJ2-5, with D possibly TRBD1 on 6 matching bases. CDR1 and CDR2 from the germline V gene are SGHNT and YENEEA. This CDR3 is built from 14 residues. The CDR3 region is CTGSARTAQETQYF. The CDR3 DNA reads as TGTACCGGCAGCGCGCGGACAGCCCAAGAGACCCAGTACTTC.

The chain links TRBV20-1 to TRBJ2-1; D may correspond to TRBD1 or TRBD2 (5 bases each). The CDR3 is made up of 14 amino acids. CDR1 and CDR2 from the germline V gene are DFQATT and SNEGSKA (reference sequence). The CDR3 bases are TGCATTGCGCAACGGGGACCCACCTACAATGAGCAGTTCTTC. Translated: CIAQRGPTYNEQFF.

This clonotype was seen a few times. V is TRBV5-1 and J is TRBJ2-3; 8 bases agree with TRBD2. Germline loops: CDR1 SGHRS, CDR2 YFSETQ. This CDR3 contains 14 residues. The trim removed 3 bases at V and 3 bases at J, leaving 3 bases unmatched. The CDR3 DNA follows: TGCGCCAGCAGCTCGGGAGGGGTTACAGATACGCAGTATTTT. It yields the protein CASSSGGVTDTQYF.

The V call is TRBV6-6, the J call TRBJ2-1, with 13 bases matching TRBD2. The J call may be incorrect, as the DNA end agrees better with TRBJ2-7. Germline V gives CDR1 MNHNY, CDR2 SVGAGI (reference sequence). The CDR3 sequence is 18 residues long. In nucleotides, the CDR3 is TGTGCCAGCAGTTACGGGACTAGCGGGGCAAGCTCCTACAATGAGCAGTACTTC. It yields the protein CASSYGTSGASSYNEQYF.